This T cell receptor (beta chain) was sequenced during a study of vaccination effects on CD4 cells after COVID-19. The study's findings and limits: The study enrolled few convalescent patients and sampled no early post-infection timepoints.

Clones were read by immunoSEQ multiplex PCR, and TCRdb kept only the in-frame ones, dropping some. The sample consists of about 50,000 clones, 70% to 80% of them appearing once. Germline assignment: CDR1 SGHNT and CDR2 YYREEE (reference sequence). This CDR3 region has 15 residues. V dropped 2 bases and J dropped 3 bases, with 14 bases sitting between them. With regard to this clone: What it binds is not known.

The culture ran for approximately nine days before CD4+ T cells were isolated. Half of the medium was exchanged for IL-2 medium on both days 3 and 7. The sample in question was CD4+ T cells from PBMCs cultured without peptide, obtained before COVID-19 vaccination. The rearrangement links TRBV5-4 to TRBJ1-2; D perhaps matches TRBD1 (6 bases). The TCR sequence derives from a human donor who received a COVID-19 vaccine. The CDR3 loop reads CASSFDRTADYGYTF. For the CDR3, the DNA is TGTGCCAGCAGCTTCGATAGGACAGCGGACTATGGCTACACCTTC.